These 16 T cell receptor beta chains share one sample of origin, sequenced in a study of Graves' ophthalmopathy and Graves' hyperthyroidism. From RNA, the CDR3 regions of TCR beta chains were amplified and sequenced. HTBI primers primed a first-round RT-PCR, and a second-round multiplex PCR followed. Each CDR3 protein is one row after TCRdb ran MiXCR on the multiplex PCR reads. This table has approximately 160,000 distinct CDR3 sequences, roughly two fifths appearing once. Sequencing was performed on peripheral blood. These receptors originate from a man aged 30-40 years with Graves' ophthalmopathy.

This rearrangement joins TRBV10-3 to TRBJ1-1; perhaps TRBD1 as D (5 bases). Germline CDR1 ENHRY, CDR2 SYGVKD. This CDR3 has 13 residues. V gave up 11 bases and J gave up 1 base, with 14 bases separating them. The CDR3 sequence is CAALTGPNTEAFF. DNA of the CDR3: TGTGCCGCATTAACGGGACCGAACACTGAAGCTTTCTTT.

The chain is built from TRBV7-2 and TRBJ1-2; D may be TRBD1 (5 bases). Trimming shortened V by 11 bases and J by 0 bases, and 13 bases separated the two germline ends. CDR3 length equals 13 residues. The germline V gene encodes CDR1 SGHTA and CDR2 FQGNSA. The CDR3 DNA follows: TGTGCCGCCGCTTGGGGGTCTAACTATGGCTACACCTTC. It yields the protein CAAAWGSNYGYTF. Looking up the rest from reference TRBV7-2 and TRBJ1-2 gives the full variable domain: GAGVSQSPSNKVTEKGKDVELRCDPISGHTALYWYRQSLGQGLEFLIYFQGNSAPDKSGLPSDRFSAERTGGSVSTLTIQRTQQEDSAVYLCAAAWGSNYGYTFGSGTRLTVV.

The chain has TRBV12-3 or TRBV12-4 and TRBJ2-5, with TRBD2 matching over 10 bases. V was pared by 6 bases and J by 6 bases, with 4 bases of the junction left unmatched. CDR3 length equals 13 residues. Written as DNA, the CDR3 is TGTGCCAGCAGAGGGGGACTAGCGCAGACCCAGTACTTC. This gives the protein CASRGGLAQTQYF.

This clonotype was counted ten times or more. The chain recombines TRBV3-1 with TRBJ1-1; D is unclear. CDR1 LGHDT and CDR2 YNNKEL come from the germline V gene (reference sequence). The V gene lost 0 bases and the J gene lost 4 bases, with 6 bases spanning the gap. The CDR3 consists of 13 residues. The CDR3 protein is CASSQESPTEAFF. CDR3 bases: TGTGCCAGCAGCCAAGAAAGTCCCACTGAAGCTTTCTTT.

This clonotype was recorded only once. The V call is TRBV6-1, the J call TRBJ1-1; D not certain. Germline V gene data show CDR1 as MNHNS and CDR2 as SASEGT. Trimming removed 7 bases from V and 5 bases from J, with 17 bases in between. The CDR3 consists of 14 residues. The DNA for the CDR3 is TGTGCCAGCACCCCCAGCCGGGCTTTAACTGAAGCTTTCTTT. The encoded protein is CASTPSRALTEAFF.

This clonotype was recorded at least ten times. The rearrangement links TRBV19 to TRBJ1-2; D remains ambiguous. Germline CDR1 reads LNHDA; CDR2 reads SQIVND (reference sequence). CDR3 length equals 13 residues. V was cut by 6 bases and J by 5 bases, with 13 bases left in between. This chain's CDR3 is CASSPRTEYGYTF. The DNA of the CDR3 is TGTGCCAGTAGCCCTCGGACGGAGTATGGCTACACCTTC.

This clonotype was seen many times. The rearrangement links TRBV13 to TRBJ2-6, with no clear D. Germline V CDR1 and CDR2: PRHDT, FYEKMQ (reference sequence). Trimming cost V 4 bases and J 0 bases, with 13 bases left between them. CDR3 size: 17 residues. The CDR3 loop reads CASSSTIQSSGANVLTF. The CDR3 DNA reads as TGTGCCAGCAGCTCGACAATCCAGAGCTCTGGGGCCAACGTCCTGACTTTC.

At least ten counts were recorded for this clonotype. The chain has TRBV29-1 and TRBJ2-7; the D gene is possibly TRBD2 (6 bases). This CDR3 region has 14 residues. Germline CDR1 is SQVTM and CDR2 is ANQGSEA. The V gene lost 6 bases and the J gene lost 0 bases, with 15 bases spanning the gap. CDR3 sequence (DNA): TGCAGCGTCCGGGGGTACCGGAGCTCCTACGAGCAGTACTTC. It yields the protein CSVRGYRSSYEQYF.

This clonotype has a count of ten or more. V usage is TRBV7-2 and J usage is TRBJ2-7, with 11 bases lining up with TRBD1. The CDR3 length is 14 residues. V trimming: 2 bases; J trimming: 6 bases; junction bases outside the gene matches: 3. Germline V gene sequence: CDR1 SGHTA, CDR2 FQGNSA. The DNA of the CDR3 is TGTGCCAGCAGCTTACAGGACAGGGGGCTCGAGCAGTACTTC. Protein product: CASSLQDRGLEQYF.

The CDR3 sequence is CASSLPGFDQPQHF. CDR3 in DNA: TGTGCCAGCAGTTTACCTGGTTTCGATCAGCCCCAGCATTTT. The gene calls are TRBV12-3 or TRBV12-4 and TRBJ1-5; no firm D call. Trimming stripped 2 bases from V and 5 bases from J, with 10 bases between. The length of the CDR3 is 14 residues.

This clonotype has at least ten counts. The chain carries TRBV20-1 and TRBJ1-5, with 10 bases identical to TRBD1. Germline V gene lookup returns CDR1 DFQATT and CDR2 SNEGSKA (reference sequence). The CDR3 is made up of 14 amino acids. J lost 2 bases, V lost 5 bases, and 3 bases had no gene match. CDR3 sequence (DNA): TGCAGTGCTTCTGGGACAGGGGGCAATCAGCCCCAGCATTTT. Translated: CSASGTGGNQPQHF.

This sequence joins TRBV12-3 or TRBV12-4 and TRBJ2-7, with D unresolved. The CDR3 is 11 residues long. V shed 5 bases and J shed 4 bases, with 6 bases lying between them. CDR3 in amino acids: CASSVIYEQYF. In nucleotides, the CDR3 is TGTGCCAGCAGTGTAATATACGAGCAGTACTTC.

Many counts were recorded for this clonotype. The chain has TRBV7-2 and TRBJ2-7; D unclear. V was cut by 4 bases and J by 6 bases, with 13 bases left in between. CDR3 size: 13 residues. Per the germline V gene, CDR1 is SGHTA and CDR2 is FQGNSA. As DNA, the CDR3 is TGTGCCAGCAGCTCCCTGGGTCCCGGCGAGCAGTACTTC. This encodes CASSSLGPGEQYF.

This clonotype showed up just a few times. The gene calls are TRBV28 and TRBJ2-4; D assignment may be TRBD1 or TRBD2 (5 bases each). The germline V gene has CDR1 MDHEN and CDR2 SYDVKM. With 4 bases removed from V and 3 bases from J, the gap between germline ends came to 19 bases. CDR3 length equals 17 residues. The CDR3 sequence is CASSSSGALVGKNIQYF. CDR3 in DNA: TGTGCCAGCAGTTCATCCGGGGCCCTGGTTGGCAAAAACATTCAGTACTTC. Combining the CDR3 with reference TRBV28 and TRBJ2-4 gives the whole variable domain DVKVTQSSRYLVKRTGEKVFLECVQDMDHENMFWYRQDPGLGLRLIYFSYDVKMKEKGDIPEGYSVSREKKERFSLILESASTNQTSMYLCASSSSGALVGKNIQYFGAGTRLSVL.

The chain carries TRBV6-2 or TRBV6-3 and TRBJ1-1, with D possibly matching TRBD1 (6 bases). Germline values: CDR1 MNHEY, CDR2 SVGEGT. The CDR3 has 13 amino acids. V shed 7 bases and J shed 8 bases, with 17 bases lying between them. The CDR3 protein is CASTRTVFKEAFF. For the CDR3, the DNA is TGTGCCAGCACCCGGACAGTTTTCAAGGAAGCTTTCTTT.

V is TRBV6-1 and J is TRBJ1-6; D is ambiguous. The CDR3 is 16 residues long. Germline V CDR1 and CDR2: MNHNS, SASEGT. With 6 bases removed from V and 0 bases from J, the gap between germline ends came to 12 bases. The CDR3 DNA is TGTGCCAGCAGGTGGACGGGTAGCTCCTATAATTCACCCCTCCACTTT. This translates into CASRWTGSSYNSPLHF.